Following are 14 T cell receptor beta chains from one sample sequenced in a study of cytomegalovirus exposure and HLA in healthy donors. Profiled with immunoSEQ multiplex PCR; TCRdb holds only in-frame clones, not every one. The table includes some 110,000 clones, about nine tenths detected once. The sample taken for sequencing was PBMCs. The receptor source for this set is a man aged 18 to 29 in good health and CMV-seronegative.

The rearrangement links TRBV2 to TRBJ2-3, with D possibly being TRBD2 (5 bases). Germline CDR1 is SNHLY and CDR2 is FYNNEI. V lost 6 bases to trimming and J lost 5 bases, with 12 bases between them. The CDR3 is made up of 13 amino acids. The CDR3 region has the DNA TGTGCCAGCAGCCGGGGATATGTAGATACGCAGTATTTT. The encoded protein is CASSRGYVDTQYF.

The chain couples TRBV6-5 to TRBJ2-7; D is possibly TRBD2 (5 bases). Germline values: CDR1 MNHEY, CDR2 SVGAGI. This CDR3 contains 14 residues. V gave up 2 bases and J gave up 4 bases, with 12 bases separating them. The CDR3 reads CASSYDRGRYEQYF. The CDR3 DNA reads as TGTGCCAGCAGTTACGACCGGGGTCGGTACGAGCAGTACTTC.

The chain links TRBV28 to TRBJ1-1; TRBD1 aligns across 8 bases. The CDR3 loop spans 13 amino acids. Germline lookup yields CDR1 MDHEN and CDR2 SYDVKM. The ends lost 6 bases at V and 2 bases at J; junction bases unmatched: 2. Here the CDR3 DNA reads TGTGCCAGCAGGGGACAGGCAAACACTGAAGCTTTCTTT. This codes for CASRGQANTEAFF.

This sequence joins TRBV28 and TRBJ1-4; 7 positions match TRBD1. Trimming removed 3 bases from V and 8 bases from J; junction bases left unmatched: 12. The CDR3 is made up of 16 amino acids. From germline, CDR1 is MDHEN and CDR2 SYDVKM. This CDR3 reads CASSFVLDRADEKLFF. CDR3 DNA sequence: TGTGCCAGCAGTTTTGTCCTCGACAGGGCGGACGAAAAACTGTTTTTT.

The chain combines TRBV19 with TRBJ1-2; tentative D call: TRBD1 (5 bases). CDR1 and CDR2 from the germline V gene are LNHDA and SQIVND (reference sequence). CDR3 length: 15 amino acids. V was pared by 3 bases and J by 2 bases, with 13 bases between. CDR3 loop: CASSIGKGVNYGYTF. The CDR3 coding sequence is TGTGCCAGTAGTATTGGTAAAGGGGTAAACTATGGCTACACCTTC.

This clone was detected once. V and J are TRBV19 and TRBJ1-3; D gene ambiguous. The CDR3 runs to 14 residues. Germline CDR1 reads LNHDA; CDR2 reads SQIVND (reference sequence). Trimming stripped 2 bases from V and 2 bases from J, with 7 bases between. The CDR3 sequence is CASSIRGTGNTIYF. Written as DNA, the CDR3 is TGTGCCAGTAGTATAAGAGGAACTGGAAACACCATATATTTT. Variable domain in full (rest from reference TRBV19 and TRBJ1-3): DGGITQSPKYLFRKEGQNVTLSCEQNLNHDAMYWYRQDPGQGLRLIYYSQIVNDFQKGDIAEGYSVSREKKESFPLTVTSAQKNPTAFYLCASSIRGTGNTIYFGEGSWLTVV.

This clone has a handful of counts. The genes are TRBV6-1 and TRBJ2-1; 11 bases are shared with TRBD2. The trim removed 1 base at V and 6 bases at J, leaving 5 bases unmatched. The CDR3 is made up of 16 amino acids. Germline lookup yields CDR1 MNHNS and CDR2 SASEGT. The CDR3 loop reads CASSEEVAGGRNEQFF. The CDR3 nucleotides read TGTGCCAGCAGTGAAGAGGTAGCGGGGGGGCGCAATGAGCAGTTCTTC.

This clone occurred once. The chain couples TRBV27 to TRBJ2-1; no definite D call. Trimming left V 3 bases short and J 4 bases short, with 16 bases between. Per germline, CDR1 MNHEY and CDR2 SMNVEV (reference sequence). CDR3 length equals 16 residues. The CDR3 region has the DNA TGTGCCAGCAGTTTCCCAAGCGCGAGGCTATACAATGAGCAGTTCTTC. This encodes CASSFPSARLYNEQFF.

This chain joins TRBV7-2 and TRBJ1-1; unclear D gene. V lost 5 bases and J 0 bases, leaving 16 bases between the germline ends. CDR3 length: 16 amino acids. Germline loops: CDR1 SGHTA, CDR2 FQGNSA. The chain's CDR3 is CASSPNTVDMNTEAFF. The DNA for the CDR3 is TGTGCCAGCAGCCCGAACACGGTCGACATGAACACTGAAGCTTTCTTT.

The chain couples TRBV28 to TRBJ2-7; 10 positions match TRBD1. Germline V lookup: CDR1 MDHEN, CDR2 SYDVKM. Losses at the gene ends were 2 bases for V and 6 bases for J; bases not matched to a gene: 4. The CDR3 consists of 14 residues. CDR3 in DNA: TGTGCCAGCAGTTTACCGGGACAGGGGCGCGAGCAGTACTTC. This sequence encodes CASSLPGQGREQYF. The full variable domain, rest sourced from reference TRBV28 and TRBJ2-7, is DVKVTQSSRYLVKRTGEKVFLECVQDMDHENMFWYRQDPGLGLRLIYFSYDVKMKEKGDIPEGYSVSREKKERFSLILESASTNQTSMYLCASSLPGQGREQYFGPGTRLTVT.

This rearrangement joins TRBV28 to TRBJ1-2; no clear D. This CDR3 has 13 amino acids. V gave up 2 bases and J gave up 2 bases, with 6 bases separating them. From germline, CDR1 is MDHEN and CDR2 SYDVKM. CDR3 protein: CASSLIPNYGYTF. The CDR3 bases are TGTGCCAGCAGTTTAATTCCGAACTATGGCTACACCTTC.

The chain uses TRBV27 and TRBJ1-2, with D maybe TRBD1 (6 bases). V lost 5 bases and J 8 bases, leaving 18 bases between the germline ends. Germline V gene sequence: CDR1 MNHEY, CDR2 SMNVEV (reference sequence). The CDR3 extends over 14 amino acids. The chain's CDR3 is CASSVVSGAMGYTF. CDR3 nucleotides: TGTGCCAGCAGTGTGGTCTCAGGGGCTATGGGCTACACCTTC.

The genes are TRBV6-1 and TRBJ1-3, with D hard to call. The germline V gene encodes CDR1 MNHNS and CDR2 SASEGT. The CDR3 is made up of 17 amino acids. V was shortened by 0 bases and J by 0 bases, with 12 bases between the two germline ends. The CDR3 spells CASSEALGSSSGNTIYF. The CDR3 nucleotides read TGTGCCAGCAGTGAAGCGTTGGGCTCGAGCTCTGGAAACACCATATATTTT.

In its sample, this clone was seen once. This rearrangement joins TRBV27 to TRBJ2-3; possibly TRBD2 for D (6 bases). The CDR3 has 15 amino acids. The germline CDR1 and CDR2 sequences are MNHEY and SMNVEV (reference sequence). Trimming left V 8 bases short and J 0 bases short, with 15 bases between. In nucleotides, the CDR3 is TGTGCCAGCGGCCCTAGCGTTACTAGCACAGATACGCAGTATTTT. Its translation: CASGPSVTSTDTQYF.